These 28 T cell receptor beta chains came from one sample sequenced in a study of T cells in Graves' hyperthyroidism and ophthalmopathy. Template material for amplifying TCR beta CDR3 regions consisted of RNA transcripts. HTBI primers were employed in a first-round RT-PCR of the TCR CDR3. TCRdb used MiXCR to reprocess the multiplex PCR reads, holding one entry per CDR3 protein. The table lists 35,000 to 45,000 distinct CDR3 sequences, about 47% of them singletons. The sequencing sample was made of blood. The receptors here all came from a man aged 40-55 years with Graves' ophthalmopathy.

The V call is TRBV9, the J call TRBJ2-7, with 10 positions matching TRBD1. Losses at the gene ends were 4 bases for V and 9 bases for J; bases not matched to a gene: 13. The CDR3 spans 15 residues. CDR1 SGDLS and CDR2 YYNGEE come from the germline V gene. This chain's CDR3 is CASSSRQGATDTQYF. CDR3 in DNA: TGTGCCAGCAGCTCCCGACAGGGGGCTACAGATACGCAGTACTTC.

This clonotype was observed a single time. Because the CDR3's place on the DNA is in doubt, the DNA is left out and the CDR3 is given as listed by TCRdb. V is TRBV2 and J is TRBJ2-5; the table's D call of TRBD1 was not tested on the DNA. CDR1 SNHLY and CDR2 FYNNEI come from the germline V gene. From its first to its last residue, the CDR3 has 21 amino acids. CDR3 region: CASSSNRVNEKLFFGSGTQYF.

Concerning this clonotype itself: Relative to the germline gene, one junction end is altered; a read error may explain this. This sequence joins TRBV7-9 and TRBJ2-1; 8 bases line up with TRBD2. The CDR3 covers 15 residues. The germline CDR1 and CDR2 sequences are SEHNR and FQNEAQ (reference sequence). The CDR3 spells CASSLSGGASNEQFF. The CDR3 DNA follows: TGTGCCAGCAGCTTATCGGGGGGGGCATCAAATGAACAGTTCTTC.

This clonotype was picked up many times. CDR3 coding DNA: TGTGCCAGCAAACCCTCTTTCAAGAATGAGCAGTTCTTC. Its protein is CASKPSFKNEQFF. The V gene is TRBV28, the J gene TRBJ2-1; D remains ambiguous. This CDR3 has 13 amino acids. Germline-derived CDR1 and CDR2 are MDHEN and SYDVKM. The V end lost 7 bases, the J end lost 7 bases, and 14 bases lay between the germline ends.

The chain uses TRBV9 and TRBJ2-1; D call uncertain. This CDR3 contains 14 residues. The ends were cut back, 0 bases at V and 6 bases at J, with 10 bases in the middle. Germline values: CDR1 SGDLS, CDR2 YYNGEE. Here the CDR3 DNA reads TGTGCCAGCAGCGTAGCGCGGAACCCCAATGAGCAGTTCTTC. As protein: CASSVARNPNEQFF.

The chain employs TRBV5-4 and TRBJ1-6; tentatively, D is TRBD1 (5 bases). Between the trimmed V and J ends, which lost 8 bases and 11 bases, there was a span of 14 bases. CDR1 is SGHNT, CDR2 YYREEE, per germline (reference sequence). This CDR3 comprises 12 residues. CDR3 bases: TGTGCCAGGGGCTTGGGGGGTGCACCCCTCCACTTT. Protein sequence: CARGLGGAPLHF. The full variable domain, its missing parts supplied by reference TRBV5-4 and TRBJ1-6, is ETGVTQSPTHLIKTRGQQVTLRCSSQSGHNTVSWYQQALGQGPQFIFQYYREEENGRGNFPPRFSGLQFPNYSSELNVNALELDDSALYLCARGLGGAPLHFGNGTRLTVT.

Turning to this clonotype: Since no conserved phenylalanine or tryptophan closes the CDR3, a read error is the likely cause. The CDR3 here is CAGSSSGTAYGYTL. CDR3 DNA: TGTGCCGGTAGTTCGTCAGGGACAGCGTATGGTTACACCTTA. V is TRBV19 and J is TRBJ1-2; 7 bases agree with TRBD1. CDR3 length: 14 amino acids. The germline V gene has CDR1 LNHDA and CDR2 SQIVND (reference sequence).

This clonotype was recorded once. V gene TRBV24-1 combines with J gene TRBJ2-1; 11 bases map to TRBD2. This CDR3 has 13 amino acids. The V and J ends lost 6 bases and 8 bases, in that order; junction bases with no gene match: 2. In germline, CDR1 is KGHDR, CDR2 SFDVKD. In nucleotides, the CDR3 is TGTGCCACCAGTCTAGCGGGGGGCGATGAGCAGTTCTTC. Translation gives CATSLAGGDEQFF.

This clonotype has at least ten counts. The gene calls are TRBV20-1 and TRBJ1-3, with 9 bases that match TRBD1. The germline V gene has CDR1 DFQATT and CDR2 SNEGSKA (reference sequence). The CDR3 has 16 amino acids. J lost 0 bases, V lost 6 bases, and 9 bases had no gene match. CDR3: CSAPGTGSASGNTIYF. DNA for the CDR3: TGCAGTGCCCCGGGGACAGGGTCAGCCTCTGGAAACACCATATATTTT.

This clonotype showed up many times. The rearrangement uses TRBV27 and TRBJ2-7; D gene ambiguous. This CDR3 contains 13 residues. The germline CDR1 and CDR2 sequences are MNHEY and SMNVEV (reference sequence). V lost 5 bases, J lost 3 bases, and 11 bases lay in between. The DNA of the CDR3 is TGTGCCAGCAGTCCTTCACTTCTCTACGAGCAGTACTTC. As protein: CASSPSLLYEQYF.

By sample fraction, this clonotype is medium-sized (0.01 to 0.1%). CDR3 DNA: TGTGCCAGCAGCCCTAGTACTGGGATTCGAAACTATGGCTACACCTTC. As protein: CASSPSTGIRNYGYTF. This chain connects TRBV7-6 to TRBJ1-2; D gene ambiguous. Deletions cut 5 bases from V and 2 bases from J, with 18 bases between. The germline V gene encodes CDR1 SGHVS and CDR2 FNYEAQ. CDR3 size: 16 residues.

This clonotype is medium-sized by share. The rearrangement joins TRBV19 to TRBJ1-6; perhaps TRBD1 as D (6 bases). From germline, CDR1 is LNHDA and CDR2 SQIVND (reference sequence). This CDR3 contains 13 residues. Trimming shortened V by 7 bases and J by 9 bases, and 13 bases separated the two germline ends. The CDR3 bases are TGTGCCAGTAAACCGGACAGCGGTTCACCCCTCCACTTT. Protein product: CASKPDSGSPLHF.

The chain is built from TRBV29-1 and TRBJ1-2, with D possibly TRBD1 on 6 matching bases. The CDR3 consists of 11 residues. V was cut by 4 bases and J by 10 bases, with 13 bases left in between. From germline, CDR1 is SQVTM and CDR2 ANQGSEA. CDR3 DNA sequence: TGCAGCGTTGTGACAGGAGCTGACTACACCTTC. Protein product: CSVVTGADYTF.

V gene TRBV19 combines with J gene TRBJ1-5; D ambiguous. The germline V and J ends were trimmed by 4 bases and 15 bases, with 19 bases remaining between them. The V gene's germline CDR1 is LNHDA and CDR2 SQIVND (reference sequence). This CDR3 is 13 amino acids long. CDR3 sequence (DNA): TGTGCCAGTAGTAGAATCCGGGGATTTGAGGTGCATTTT. It yields the protein CASSRIRGFEVHF.

This clonotype appeared a single time. The chain has TRBV10-3 and TRBJ1-1, with D perhaps TRBD1 (5 bases). The CDR3 consists of 13 residues. V was clipped by 6 bases and J by 8 bases, with 16 bases between them. Germline values: CDR1 ENHRY, CDR2 SYGVKD. The CDR3 sequence: CAIRGGVRKEAFF. The CDR3 coding sequence is TGTGCCATCAGGGGGGGTGTCAGAAAAGAAGCTTTCTTT.

V gene TRBV20-1 combines with J gene TRBJ1-5; D gene unclear. The CDR3 consists of 16 residues. V shed 3 bases and J shed 7 bases, with 22 bases lying between them. Germline V CDR1 and CDR2: DFQATT, SNEGSKA (reference sequence). CDR3 protein: CSARSWRDYNEQPQHF. The CDR3 nucleotides read TGCAGTGCTAGGTCCTGGCGGGATTACAATGAGCAGCCCCAGCATTTT.

Notes on this clonotype: At one boundary the junction diverges from the germline segment, which might be a read error. This chain uses TRBV15 with TRBJ2-2, with 9 bases aligning to TRBD1. The CDR3 has 16 residues. CDR1 and CDR2 from the germline V gene are LNHNV and YYDKDF (reference sequence). For the CDR3, the DNA is TGTGCCACCAACAGAGATTACGGACAGGGGTCCGGGGAGCTGATTTTT. It translates to CATNRDYGQGSGELIF.

This clonotype has ten or more counts. The gene calls are TRBV5-1 and TRBJ2-5, with 9 bases identical to TRBD2. This CDR3 is 16 amino acids long. Germline V CDR1 and CDR2: SGHRS, YFSETQ. V shed 2 bases, J shed 5 bases, and the junction held 10 bases outside the gene matches. For the CDR3, the DNA is TGCGCCAGCAGCTTAGCCGCGGGGGGGCCGGGGGAGACCCAGTACTTC. It encodes CASSLAAGGPGETQYF. The entire variable domain, with the rest obtained from reference TRBV5-1 and TRBJ2-5, is as follows: KAGVTQTPRYLIKTRGQQVTLSCSPISGHRSVSWYQQTPGQGLQFLFEYFSETQRNKGNFPGRFSGRQFSNSRSEMNVSTLELGDSALYLCASSLAAGGPGETQYFGPGTRLLVL.

To note about this clonotype: Here the CDR3 omits its conserved ending phenylalanine or tryptophan, so a read error is the likely source. It is unclear where the CDR3 begins or ends on the DNA, so no DNA is shown, and the CDR3 is as TCRdb lists it. V gene TRBV19 combines with J gene TRBJ2-6; no check of the table's D call, TRBD2, against the DNA was made. The CDR3 numbers 9 amino acids, ends counted. Germline V gives CDR1 LNHDA, CDR2 SQIVND (reference sequence). CDR3: CASRKGRLA.

This clonotype was recorded at least ten times. The chain links TRBV7-2 to TRBJ2-2, with 11 bases fitting TRBD1. This CDR3 has 17 amino acids. The germline V gene has CDR1 SGHTA and CDR2 FQGNSA. Trimming took 5 bases from V and 5 from J; bases not matched to a gene: 10. The CDR3 nucleotides read TGTGCCAGCAGCGGGACCTGGGACAGGGGGGTTACCGGGGAGCTGTTTTTT. It encodes CASSGTWDRGVTGELFF.

The rearrangement uses TRBV5-1 and TRBJ1-2; 8 nucleotides align to TRBD1. In germline, CDR1 is SGHRS, CDR2 YFSETQ. Trimming removed 0 bases from V and 2 bases from J; junction bases left unmatched: 0. The CDR3 has 14 residues. In DNA form, the CDR3 reads TGCGCCAGCAGCTTGGGACAGGGGAACTATGGCTACACCTTC. Translation: CASSLGQGNYGYTF.

This clonotype turned up a few times. The V and J genes are TRBV30 and TRBJ2-1, with 10 positions matching TRBD2. CDR1 is GTSNPN and CDR2 is SVGIG in the germline V gene (reference sequence). The junction had 6 bases not matched to a gene; V was cut back by 3 bases and J by 4 bases. The CDR3 contains 15 residues. CDR3 DNA: TGTGCCTGGAGGGATCTAGCGGGAGAATACAATGAGCAGTTCTTC. Amino acid sequence: CAWRDLAGEYNEQFF.

This chain connects TRBV6-1 to TRBJ1-2; D is undetermined. In germline, CDR1 is MNHNS, CDR2 SASEGT. CDR3 length equals 14 residues. V was trimmed by 7 bases and J by 0 bases, leaving 12 bases between them. The CDR3 bases are TGTGCCAGCATGAGGGAGTTGGCTAACTATGGCTACACCTTC. It yields the protein CASMRELANYGYTF.

Remarks on this clonotype: Sequence at one end of the junction differs from germline and may be a read error. The chain has TRBV6-6 and TRBJ2-3; no reliable D call. This CDR3 contains 13 residues. Germline loops: CDR1 MNHNY, CDR2 SVGAGI (reference sequence). CDR3 region: CASPRDGIDTQYF. The CDR3 coding sequence is TGCGCCAGCCCAAGAGATGGAATAGATACGCAGTATTTT.

V and J are TRBV20-1 and TRBJ1-5, with a tentative D call TRBD1 (6 bases). V lost 0 bases, J lost 7 bases, and 16 bases lay in between. Germline lookup yields CDR1 DFQATT and CDR2 SNEGSKA (reference sequence). The CDR3 contains 15 residues. In DNA form, the CDR3 reads TGCAGTGCTAGAGACACAGGGCTATACGAGCAGCCCCAGCATTTT. It encodes CSARDTGLYEQPQHF.

Sample share makes this clonotype medium-sized (0.01 to 0.1%). The CDR3 spells CAISARSGEYNEQFF. In DNA, the CDR3 is TGTGCCATCAGTGCTCGTAGCGGCGAGTACAATGAGCAGTTCTTC. The chain couples TRBV10-3 to TRBJ2-1; D may be TRBD2 (6 bases). Trimming shortened V by 4 bases and J by 4 bases, and 14 bases separated the two germline ends. This CDR3 has 15 residues. CDR1 and CDR2 (germline): ENHRY, SYGVKD.

The table lists this clonotype with many counts. This chain links TRBV20-1 with TRBJ2-7; 7 bases agree with TRBD2. Germline V gene data show CDR1 as DFQATT and CDR2 as SNEGSKA (reference sequence). The CDR3 contains 14 residues. The J segment lost 1 base and the V segment lost 6 bases, leaving 9 bases of the junction unmatched. The CDR3 protein is CSAKPPGLSYEQYF. For the CDR3, the DNA is TGCAGTGCAAAGCCTCCGGGACTATCCTACGAGCAGTACTTC.

This clonotype occurred many times. The V call is TRBV7-9, the J call TRBJ2-1; 11 nucleotides match TRBD2. The CDR3 length is 17 residues. Trimming took 1 base from V and 8 from J; bases not matched to a gene: 10. CDR1 and CDR2 (germline): SEHNR, FQNEAQ (reference sequence). The CDR3 loop reads CASSLEGYSGGADEQFF. In DNA form, the CDR3 reads TGTGCCAGCAGCTTAGAGGGGTATAGCGGGGGGGCGGATGAGCAGTTCTTC.